These T cell receptor beta chains were read from a single sample in a study of CD8 T cells in Susac syndrome. TCRdb re-called the immunoSEQ multiplex PCR reads with MiXCR, one entry per CDR3 protein. Here the sample spans approximately 300,000 distinct CDR3 sequences, roughly 85% being singletons. Sequenced: CD8+ T cells from PBMCs. Receptors were obtained from a human donor with multiple sclerosis. The CDR3 runs from the conserved cysteine through the conserved F or W. Fields, in order: V gene, clone size, CDR3 length, J gene, CDR3 protein. The size field is filled for only some rows; it gives once, few, many or a size class.

V: TRBV4-3
size: few
length: 17
J: TRBJ2-7
CDR3: CASSQDPSGGRPDEQYF

V: TRBV11-1
size: -
length: 15
J: TRBJ2-1
CDR3: CASTLGRSSYNEQFF

V: TRBV6-1
size: -
length: 14
J: TRBJ1-2
CDR3: CASVDRVEFGGYTF

V: TRBV4-3
size: -
length: 16
J: TRBJ2-1
CDR3: CASSQDRAGGEMKQFF

V: TRBV19
size: -
length: 13
J: TRBJ2-1
CDR3: CASSKGPYNEQFF

V: TRBV9
size: -
length: 15
J: TRBJ1-4
CDR3: CASSVDTRPVEKLFF

V: TRBV12-3/TRBV12-4
size: -
length: 13
J: TRBJ2-5
CDR3: CASRAGQKETQYF

V: TRBV29-1
size: -
length: 15
J: TRBJ2-7
CDR3: CSVESGQDRAYEQYF

V: TRBV10-2
size: -
length: 20
J: TRBJ2-2
CDR3: CASSEWNPGPRLAFTGELFF

V: TRBV5-8
size: -
length: 16
J: TRBJ2-3
CDR3: CASSDTSGSYTDTQYF

V: TRBV27
size: few
length: 14
J: TRBJ2-1
CDR3: CASSLIQNPNEQFF

V: TRBV9
size: -
length: 16
J: TRBJ2-5
CDR3: CASSAGTQPLQETQYF

V: TRBV15
size: -
length: 19
J: TRBJ2-2
CDR3: CATTSPQFAQGVNPGELFF

V: TRBV20-1
size: -
length: 13
J: TRBJ2-1
CDR3: CSAPYGSYNEQFF

V: TRBV5-6
size: -
length: 17
J: TRBJ2-3
CDR3: CASSLGVRASGTDTQYF

V: TRBV27
size: -
length: 13
J: TRBJ2-7
CDR3: CASAPGSSYEQYF

V: TRBV7-9
size: -
length: 14
J: TRBJ2-7
CDR3: CASSLVTASYEQYF

V: TRBV10-3
size: -
length: 14
J: TRBJ1-4
CDR3: CATGVGQGDEKLFF

V: TRBV9
size: -
length: 15
J: TRBJ1-1
CDR3: CASSIWGAGDTEAFF

V: TRBV2
size: -
length: 13
J: TRBJ2-1
CDR3: CASTDGIINEQFF

V: TRBV11-1
size: -
length: 16
J: TRBJ2-4
CDR3: CASSFVHRGPGYIQYF

V: TRBV27
size: -
length: 15
J: TRBJ1-5
CDR3: CASSYNSGGNQPQHF

V: TRBV20-1
size: few
length: 10
J: TRBJ1-5
CDR3: CSASGQPQHF